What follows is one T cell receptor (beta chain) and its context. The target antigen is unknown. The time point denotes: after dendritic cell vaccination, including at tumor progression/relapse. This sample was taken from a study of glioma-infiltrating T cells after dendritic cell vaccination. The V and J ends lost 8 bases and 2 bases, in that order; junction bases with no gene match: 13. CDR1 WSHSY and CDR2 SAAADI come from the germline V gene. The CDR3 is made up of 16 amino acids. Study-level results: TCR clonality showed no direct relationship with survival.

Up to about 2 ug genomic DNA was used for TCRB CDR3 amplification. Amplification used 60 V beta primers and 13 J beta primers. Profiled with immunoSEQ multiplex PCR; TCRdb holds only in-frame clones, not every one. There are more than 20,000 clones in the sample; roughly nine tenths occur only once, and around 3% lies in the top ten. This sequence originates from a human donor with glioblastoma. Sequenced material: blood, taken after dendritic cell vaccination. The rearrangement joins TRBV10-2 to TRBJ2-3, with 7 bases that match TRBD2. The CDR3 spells CASAQGLVGATDTQYF. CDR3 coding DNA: TGCGCCAGCGCACAAGGACTAGTTGGGGCCACAGATACGCAGTATTTT.